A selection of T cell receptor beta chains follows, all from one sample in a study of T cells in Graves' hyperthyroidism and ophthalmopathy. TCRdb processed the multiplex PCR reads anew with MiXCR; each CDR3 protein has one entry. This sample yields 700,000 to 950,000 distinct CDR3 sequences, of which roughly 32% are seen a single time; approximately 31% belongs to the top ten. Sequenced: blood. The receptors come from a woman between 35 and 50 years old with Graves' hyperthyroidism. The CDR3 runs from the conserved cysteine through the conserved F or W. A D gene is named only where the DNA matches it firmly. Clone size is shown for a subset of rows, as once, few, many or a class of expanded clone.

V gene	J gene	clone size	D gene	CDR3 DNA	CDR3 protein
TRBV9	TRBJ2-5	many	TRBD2	TGTGCCAGTAGCGGATGGGGGGGACAAGAGACCCAGTACTTC	CASSGWGGQETQYF
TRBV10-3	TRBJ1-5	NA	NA	TGTGCCAGCAGTTTCAACCGGGGTGAAGGACAGCCCCAGCATTTT	CASSFNRGEGQPQHF
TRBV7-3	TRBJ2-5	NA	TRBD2	TGTGCCAGCAGCACAAGCGGGGGCCCGGGGGAGACCCAGTACTTC	CASSTSGGPGETQYF
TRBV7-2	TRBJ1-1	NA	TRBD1	TGTGCCAGCAGCCCCCGGGGGACAGGGATATTAAACACTGAAGCTTTCTTT	CASSPRGTGILNTEAFF
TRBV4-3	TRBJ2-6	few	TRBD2	TGCGCCAGCAGCCACGTAGCGGGGGTATATGGGGCCAACGTCCTGACTTTC	CASSHVAGVYGANVLTF
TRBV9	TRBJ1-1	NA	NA	TGTGCCAGCAGCGTAGGAGGACCCATGAACACTGAAGCTCTCTTT	CASSVGGPMNTEALF
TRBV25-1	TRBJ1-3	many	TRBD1	TGTGCCAGAAACGGACAGGCAGCCGGAAACACCATATATTTT	CARNGQAAGNTIYF
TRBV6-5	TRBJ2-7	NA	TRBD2	TGTGCCAGCAGTTACTACGGACTAGCGGATACCTACGAGCAGTACTTC	CASSYYGLADTYEQYF
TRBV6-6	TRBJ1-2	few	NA	TGTGCCAGCAGTTACTTCCAGGGGAATATTGGCTATGGCTACACCTTC	CASSYFQGNIGYGYTF
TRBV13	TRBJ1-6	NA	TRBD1	TGTGCCAGCAGCTTAGGCCCGAACAGGGGATATAATTCACCCCTCCACTTT	CASSLGPNRGYNSPLHF
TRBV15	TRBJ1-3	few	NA	TGTGCCACCAGCAGGGCCCAAGACCTAAGAAACACCATATATTTT	CATSRAQDLRNTIYF
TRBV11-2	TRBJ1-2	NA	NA	TGTGCCAGCAGCTTCACCCGGACAGCCGCGCCCTTTTACCATGGCTACACCTTC	CASSFTRTAAPFYHGYTF
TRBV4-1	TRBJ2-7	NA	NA	TGCGCCAGCAGCCAAGACAGGAGCCGCTTCTCCGAGCAGTACTTC	CASSQDRSRFSEQYF
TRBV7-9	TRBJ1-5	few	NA	TGTGCCAGCAGCTCAGACCCCTCGAGTCAGACCCAGCATTTT	CASSSDPSSQTQHF
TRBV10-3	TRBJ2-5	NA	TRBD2	TGTGCCATCAGTGATGCTACCCCGGGACTACAAGAGACCCAGTACTTC	CAISDATPGLQETQYF
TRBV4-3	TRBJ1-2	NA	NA	TGCGCCAGCAGCCAAGATCGGGTCGTACTTAACTATGGCTACACCTTC	CASSQDRVVLNYGYTF
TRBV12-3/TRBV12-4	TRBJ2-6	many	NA	TGTGCCAGCAGTTTTAAAGGTTCTGGGGCCAACGTCCTGACTTTC	CASSFKGSGANVLTF
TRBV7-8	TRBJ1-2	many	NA	TGTGCCAGCAGCCCGCGACAGAACTATGGCTACACCTTC	CASSPRQNYGYTF
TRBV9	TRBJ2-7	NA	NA	TGTGCCAGCAGCCAAGGGGGGGCATCTTTATACGAGCAGTACTTC	CASSQGGASLYEQYF
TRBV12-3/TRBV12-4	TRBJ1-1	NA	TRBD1	TGTGCCAGCACTTCCCGGAGACAGGGGGCGAACACTGAAGCTTTCTTT	CASTSRRQGANTEAFF
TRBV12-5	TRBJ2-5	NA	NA	TGTGCTAGTGTAACAGCCGGGGGATGGGAGACCCAGTACTTC	CASVTAGGWETQYF
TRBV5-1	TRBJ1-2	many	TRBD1	TGCGCCAGCAGCATCACAGGGGATGGCTACACCTTC	CASSITGDGYTF
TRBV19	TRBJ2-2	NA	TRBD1	TGTGCCAGTACCGCCGGACAGGGGATCGGCCCCGGGGAGCTGTTTTTT	CASTAGQGIGPGELFF
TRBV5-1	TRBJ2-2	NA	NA	TGCGCCAGCAGCTTGGACGGACGGGGGGCCAGCGGGGAGCTGTTTTTT	CASSLDGRGASGELFF
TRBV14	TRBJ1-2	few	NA	TGTGCCAGCAGCCAAGATTACGGATCCTATGGCTACACCTTC	CASSQDYGSYGYTF
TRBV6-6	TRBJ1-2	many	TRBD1	TGTGCCAGCAGCCCCGAGGGACAGAACTATGGCTACACCTTC	CASSPEGQNYGYTF
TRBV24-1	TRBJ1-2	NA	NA	TGTGCTACCAGGAACTATGGCTACACCTTC	CATRNYGYTF
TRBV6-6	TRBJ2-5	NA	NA	TGTGCCAGCAGTTACTCGCGGCAAAATGGGGTTATCCAAGAGACCCAGTACTTC	CASSYSRQNGVIQETQYF
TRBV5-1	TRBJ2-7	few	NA	TGCGCCAGCAGCTTATTCGAGGGCGGGCACGAGCAGTACTTC	CASSLFEGGHEQYF
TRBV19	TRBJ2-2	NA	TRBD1	TGTGCCAGTAGTATGAGGCCAGGGGGCAGCGACACCGGGGAGCTGTTTTTT	CASSMRPGGSDTGELFF
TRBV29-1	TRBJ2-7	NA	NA	TGCAGCGTTGATCCAGCGGAGAACACCGGGGAGCAGTACTTC	CSVDPAENTGEQYF